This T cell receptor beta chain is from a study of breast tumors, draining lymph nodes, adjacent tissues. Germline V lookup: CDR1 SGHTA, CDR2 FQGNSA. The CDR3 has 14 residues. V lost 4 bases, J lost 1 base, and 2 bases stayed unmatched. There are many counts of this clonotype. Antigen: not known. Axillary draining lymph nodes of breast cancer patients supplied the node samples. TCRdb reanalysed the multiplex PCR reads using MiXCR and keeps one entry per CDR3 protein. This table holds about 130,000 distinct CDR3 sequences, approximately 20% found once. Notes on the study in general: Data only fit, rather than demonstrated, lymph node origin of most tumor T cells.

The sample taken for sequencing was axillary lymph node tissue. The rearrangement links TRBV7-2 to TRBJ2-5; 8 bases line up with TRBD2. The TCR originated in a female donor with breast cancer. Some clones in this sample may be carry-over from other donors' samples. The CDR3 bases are TGTGCCAGCAGCTACCGGGGGGGCCAAGAGACCCAGTACTTC. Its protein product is CASSYRGGQETQYF.